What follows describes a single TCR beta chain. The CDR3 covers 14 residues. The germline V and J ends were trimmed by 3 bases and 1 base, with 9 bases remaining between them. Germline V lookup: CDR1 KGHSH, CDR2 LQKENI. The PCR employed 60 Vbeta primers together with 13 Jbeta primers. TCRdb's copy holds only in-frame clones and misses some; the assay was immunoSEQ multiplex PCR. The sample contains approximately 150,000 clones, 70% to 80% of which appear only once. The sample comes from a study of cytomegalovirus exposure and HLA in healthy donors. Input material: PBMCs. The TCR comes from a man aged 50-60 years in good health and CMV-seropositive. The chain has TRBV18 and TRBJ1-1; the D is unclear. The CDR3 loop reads CASSPGIANTEAFF. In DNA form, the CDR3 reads TGTGCCAGCTCACCGGGCATCGCGAACACTGAAGCTTTCTTT.